This TCR beta chain was documented in a study of blood T cell repertoires in COVID-19. Study as a whole: Whether acute or convalescent, the COVID-19 samples came from the United States, Italy and Spain. T cells, B-cell-depleted T cells, or PBMCs supplied cDNA or gDNA.

Germline lookup yields CDR1 MNHNY and CDR2 SVGAGI (reference sequence). This CDR3 is 14 amino acids long. Trimming shortened V by 0 bases and J by 1 base, and 6 bases separated the two germline ends. As processed by the authors: Nucleated cell number was recorded as an estimate derived from reference gene primer amplification. Data came from immunoSEQ multiplex PCR; TCRdb stores just in-frame clones and leaves some out. V and J calls and clone size come straight from that table; D and trimming were deduced from the DNA. Among 250,000 to 300,000 clones, roughly 83% were seen once, and the ten largest hold 3.5% to 5.5%.

This chain connects TRBV6-6 to TRBJ2-5; D remains unclear. The origin of this receptor is a man aged 55 to 70 who had recovered from COVID-19. Sequencing used peripheral blood. The CDR3 spells CASSYSAVQETQYF. In DNA form, the CDR3 reads TGTGCCAGCAGTTACTCGGCGGTCCAAGAGACCCAGTACTTC.